Presented here are 30 T cell receptor beta chains from one specimen sequenced in a study of shared clonotypes between healthy human individuals. Using immunoSEQ multiplex PCR, the repertoire was profiled, and TCRdb retains in-frame clones only, with some absent. The sample carries 650,000 to 750,000 clones, more than 70% recorded once. Sequencing was performed on memory CD4+ T cells sorted from blood. Documented subset: CD45RA-negative fraction. Receptors originate from a young woman in good health.

The chain is built from TRBV10-1 and TRBJ1-5; D unresolved. This CDR3 region has 15 residues. The germline V and J ends were trimmed by 11 bases and 0 bases, with 17 bases remaining between them. Germline V gene data show CDR1 as WNHNN and CDR2 as SYGVQD (reference sequence). This chain's CDR3 is CAREAGPYSNQPQHF. In DNA form, the CDR3 reads TGCGCCCGAGAGGCGGGTCCCTATAGCAATCAGCCCCAGCATTTT.

This clone was observed a handful of times. The chain couples TRBV7-9 to TRBJ2-5; 12 bases match TRBD2. The V gene's germline CDR1 is SEHNR and CDR2 FQNEAQ (reference sequence). The junction had 3 bases not matched to a gene; V was cut back by 5 bases and J by 2 bases. This CDR3 is built from 15 residues. CDR3 bases: TGTGCCAGCAGCCGGACTAGCGGGATTCAAGAGACCCAGTACTTC. The encoded protein is CASSRTSGIQETQYF.

The chain carries TRBV29-1 and TRBJ2-1; D remains unclear. There are 13 residues in the CDR3. Germline V lookup: CDR1 SQVTM, CDR2 ANQGSEA. The V and J ends lost 8 bases and 4 bases respectively, with 15 bases between them. The DNA for the CDR3 is TGCAGCTCTGACCCCGCCGATTACAATGAGCAGTTCTTC. Translation gives CSSDPADYNEQFF.

This clone has only a few counts. This may arise from a read error, as a much more abundant clone is one base away. The genes are TRBV18 and TRBJ2-5; no reliable D call. CDR1 is KGHSH and CDR2 is LQKENI in the germline V gene. CDR3 length equals 14 residues. The germline V and J ends were trimmed by 0 bases and 1 base, with 6 bases remaining between them. This chain's CDR3 is CASSPPHSQETQYF. CDR3 nucleotides: TGTGCCAGCTCACCACCGCACAGCCAAGAGACCCAGTACTTC. Together with reference TRBV18 and TRBJ2-5, the CDR3 gives the full variable domain: NAGVMQNPRHLVRRRGQEARLRCSPMKGHSHVYWYRQLPEEGLKFMVYLQKENIIDESGMPKERFSAEFPKEGPSILRIQQVVRGDSAAYFCASSPPHSQETQYFGPGTRLLVL.

This clone was detected once. J is TRBJ2-1 and V is TRBV5-1; 8 bases map to TRBD2. Germline V gene sequence: CDR1 SGHRS, CDR2 YFSETQ. The CDR3 sequence is 15 residues long. V lost 1 base and J lost 5; bases outside the gene matches: 5. The DNA of the CDR3 is TGCGCCAGCAGCTTGTCCGGGAGGGAGGACAATGAGCAGTTCTTC. Translating it yields CASSLSGREDNEQFF.

The chain carries TRBV19 and TRBJ2-2, with D maybe TRBD1 (5 bases). Trimming pared 4 bases from V and 5 bases from J, leaving 14 bases between. The CDR3 is made up of 15 amino acids. Germline CDR1 and CDR2: LNHDA and SQIVND (reference sequence). DNA of the CDR3: TGTGCCAGTAGTAAAAAGGGGATACGGACCGGGGAGCTGTTTTTT. Protein product: CASSKKGIRTGELFF.

The gene calls are TRBV6-5 and TRBJ1-1; D remains ambiguous. Germline V gene sequence: CDR1 MNHEY, CDR2 SVGAGI. The CDR3 has 13 amino acids. With 8 bases removed from V and 1 base from J, the gap between germline ends came to 11 bases. The CDR3 DNA reads as TGTGCCAGCCTGCCCCAACAGAACACTGAAGCTTTCTTT. It codes for CASLPQQNTEAFF.

The chain recombines TRBV28 with TRBJ2-7; no definite D call. This CDR3 has 13 residues. The V and J ends lost 8 bases and 3 bases respectively, with 14 bases between them. The V gene's germline CDR1 is MDHEN and CDR2 SYDVKM. CDR3 loop: CASERGRDYEQYF. CDR3 DNA sequence: TGTGCCAGCGAACGTGGACGAGACTACGAGCAGTACTTC.

The chain links TRBV28 to TRBJ2-1, with 10 bases that match TRBD1. CDR1 MDHEN and CDR2 SYDVKM come from the germline V gene. This CDR3 contains 14 residues. With V trimmed by 7 bases and J by 3 bases, 3 bases remained unmatched. The CDR3 loop reads CASMGQGRYNEQFF. CDR3 nucleotides: TGTGCCAGCATGGGACAGGGGCGCTACAATGAGCAGTTCTTC. Full variable domain (outside the CDR3, taken from reference TRBV28 and TRBJ2-1): DVKVTQSSRYLVKRTGEKVFLECVQDMDHENMFWYRQDPGLGLRLIYFSYDVKMKEKGDIPEGYSVSREKKERFSLILESASTNQTSMYLCASMGQGRYNEQFFGPGTRLTVL.

V and J are TRBV19 and TRBJ2-7; 7 positions match TRBD1. The CDR3 length is 15 residues. CDR1 is LNHDA and CDR2 is SQIVND in the germline V gene (reference sequence). With 10 bases clipped from V and 0 bases from J, the junction kept 12 bases outside the gene matches. The CDR3, as DNA: TGTGCCATCGACGCCGGGACAGAGAGCTCCTACGAGCAGTACTTC. The encoded protein is CAIDAGTESSYEQYF.

The sample holds a few counts of this clone. J is TRBJ1-1 and V is TRBV10-1; D possibly corresponds to TRBD1 (6 bases). The V end lost 6 bases, the J end lost 5 bases, and 13 bases lay between the germline ends. The length of the CDR3 is 13 residues. Germline values: CDR1 WNHNN, CDR2 SYGVQD (reference sequence). The CDR3 here is CASRQGRSTEAFF. In DNA, the CDR3 is TGCGCCAGCAGACAGGGAAGAAGTACTGAAGCTTTCTTT.

This chain links TRBV5-5 with TRBJ1-1; a possible D gene is TRBD1 (5 bases). The V end was cut by 3 bases, the J end by 2 bases, with 17 bases between. The CDR3 contains 16 residues. CDR1 is SGHKS and CDR2 is YYEKEE in the germline V gene (reference sequence). This CDR3 is CASSWGMLQANTEAFF. DNA of the CDR3: TGTGCCAGCAGCTGGGGGATGCTTCAGGCTAACACTGAAGCTTTCTTT.

The chain couples TRBV6-5 to TRBJ1-4; no reliable D call. The V gene's germline CDR1 is MNHEY and CDR2 SVGAGI. CDR3 length: 14 amino acids. The germline V and J ends were trimmed by 5 bases and 10 bases, with 17 bases remaining between them. In DNA, the CDR3 is TGTGCCAGCAGTGAAGAAGTCGACGGATTAAAACTGTTTTTT. This sequence encodes CASSEEVDGLKLFF.

This chain uses TRBV6-5 with TRBJ2-2; TRBD1 aligns across 12 bases. The CDR3 extends over 13 amino acids. The germline CDR1 and CDR2 sequences are MNHEY and SVGAGI. V was clipped by 10 bases and J by 10 bases; unmatched bases: 7. CDR3 sequence: CATRGQGASELFF. In DNA form, the CDR3 reads TGTGCCACTAGGGGACAGGGGGCGTCGGAGCTGTTTTTT.

This rearrangement joins TRBV30 to TRBJ2-7, with D perhaps TRBD2 (6 bases). There are 13 residues in the CDR3. CDR1 is GTSNPN, CDR2 SVGIG, per germline (reference sequence). The V and J ends lost 3 bases and 5 bases respectively, with 14 bases between them. The CDR3 DNA sequence: TGTGCCTGGAGGTTGCGGGGTTCAAACGAGCAGTACTTC. It is translated as CAWRLRGSNEQYF.

V usage is TRBV7-2 and J usage is TRBJ1-2; D unresolved. Trimming removed 10 bases from V and 0 bases from J, with 12 bases in between. The CDR3 contains 13 residues. Germline CDR1 SGHTA, CDR2 FQGNSA. DNA of the CDR3: TGTGCCACCTCCCCCCAGGCTAACTATGGCTACACCTTC. As protein: CATSPQANYGYTF.

The V gene is TRBV18, the J gene TRBJ2-2; D remains unclear. Trimming took 6 bases from V and 1 from J, leaving 15 bases between them. Germline V gives CDR1 KGHSH, CDR2 LQKENI. The CDR3 is made up of 16 amino acids. The CDR3 loop reads CASSELSSGNTGELFF. The CDR3 coding sequence is TGTGCCAGCTCGGAGCTTTCATCGGGGAACACCGGGGAGCTGTTTTTT.

The V gene is TRBV5-1, the J gene TRBJ2-7, with D hard to call. V was cut by 0 bases and J by 1 base, with 11 bases left in between. CDR3 length: 15 residues. Germline V gives CDR1 SGHRS, CDR2 YFSETQ. CDR3 residues: CASSLARQQSYEQYF. CDR3 coding DNA: TGCGCCAGCAGCTTGGCAAGGCAGCAATCCTACGAGCAGTACTTC. Looking up the rest from reference TRBV5-1 and TRBJ2-7 gives the full variable domain: KAGVTQTPRYLIKTRGQQVTLSCSPISGHRSVSWYQQTPGQGLQFLFEYFSETQRNKGNFPGRFSGRQFSNSRSEMNVSTLELGDSALYLCASSLARQQSYEQYFGPGTRLTVT.

The genes are TRBV9 and TRBJ2-7; 7 positions agree with TRBD2. CDR3 size: 13 residues. The J segment lost 5 bases and the V segment lost 0 bases, leaving 2 bases of the junction unmatched. Germline loops: CDR1 SGDLS, CDR2 YYNGEE. The CDR3 sequence: CASSVAGRDEQYF. Written as DNA, the CDR3 is TGTGCCAGCAGCGTAGCTGGGAGGGACGAGCAGTACTTC.

This chain connects TRBV19 to TRBJ2-7; perhaps D is TRBD1 or TRBD2 (5 bases each). The V end was cut by 8 bases, the J end by 8 bases, with 13 bases between. From germline, CDR1 is LNHDA and CDR2 SQIVND (reference sequence). This CDR3 spans 11 amino acids. In DNA form, the CDR3 reads TGTGCCAGTGGGACGGTGGGGAAGCAGTACTTC. Its protein is CASGTVGKQYF.

This chain joins TRBV5-4 and TRBJ1-3; D is unclear. With 4 bases removed from V and 0 bases from J, the gap between germline ends came to 5 bases. The CDR3 is 13 residues long. In germline, CDR1 is SGHNT, CDR2 YYREEE (reference sequence). CDR3 loop: CASSRSSGNTIYF. In DNA form, the CDR3 reads TGTGCCAGCAGCAGGTCCTCTGGAAACACCATATATTTT.

The genes are TRBV5-1 and TRBJ2-7; the D is unclear. The CDR3 runs 11 residues. Trimming removed 2 bases from V and 5 bases from J, with 5 bases in between. Germline V gene sequence: CDR1 SGHRS, CDR2 YFSETQ. Here the CDR3 DNA reads TGCGCCAGCAGCTTAAAGCACGAGCAGTACTTC. As protein: CASSLKHEQYF.

This clone was detected once. This sequence joins TRBV27 and TRBJ2-1; D tentatively fits TRBD1 or TRBD2 (6 bases each). Germline assignment: CDR1 MNHEY and CDR2 SMNVEV (reference sequence). The CDR3 runs 13 residues. The V end lost 10 bases, the J end lost 8 bases, and 18 bases lay between the germline ends. CDR3 protein: CATLSGGGHEQFF. CDR3 nucleotides: TGTGCCACCCTTTCAGGAGGGGGGCATGAGCAGTTCTTC.

This clone was observed once. This rearrangement joins TRBV5-1 to TRBJ1-2, with 9 bases lining up with TRBD1. This CDR3 is built from 15 residues. V shed 4 bases, J shed 4 bases, and the junction held 8 bases outside the gene matches. CDR1 is SGHRS, CDR2 YFSETQ, per germline. Written as DNA, the CDR3 is TGCGCCAGCAGCACCGGGGACAGGGACGGCTATGGCTACACCTTC. This translates into CASSTGDRDGYGYTF.

The count of this clone is one. V usage is TRBV25-1 and J usage is TRBJ2-6; either TRBD1 or TRBD2 may supply D (5 bases each). V was clipped by 7 bases and J by 0 bases, with 16 bases between them. Germline V CDR1 and CDR2: MGHDK, SYGVNS. CDR3 length: 17 residues. The CDR3: CASTNNVGASGANVLTF. DNA of the CDR3: TGTGCCAGCACGAATAATGTCGGGGCCTCTGGGGCCAACGTCCTGACTTTC.

V is TRBV2 and J is TRBJ1-5; D gene ambiguous. Trimming pared 5 bases from V and 2 bases from J, leaving 10 bases between. The CDR3 extends over 14 amino acids. Per the germline V gene, CDR1 is SNHLY and CDR2 is FYNNEI. For the CDR3, the DNA is TGTGCCAGCAGTTACTCGGAGGGCAATCAGCCCCAGCATTTT. This gives the protein CASSYSEGNQPQHF.

This chain links TRBV2 with TRBJ1-5; D gene uncertain. Trimming pared 1 base from V and 6 bases from J, leaving 7 bases between. Germline CDR1 is SNHLY and CDR2 is FYNNEI. The CDR3 has 13 residues. CDR3 in DNA: TGTGCCAGCAGTGAAGATCGGTTTCAGCCCCAGCATTTT. Encoded protein: CASSEDRFQPQHF.

V and J are TRBV19 and TRBJ2-5; either TRBD1 or TRBD2 may fit D (5 bases each). Germline CDR1 and CDR2: LNHDA and SQIVND (reference sequence). There are 16 residues in the CDR3. V was shortened by 6 bases and J by 4 bases, with 21 bases between the two germline ends. The CDR3 DNA is TGTGCCAGTAGATCAACACGGGACGGAAGTCGAGAGACCCAGTACTTC. It specifies CASRSTRDGSRETQYF.

This clone was seen just once. The chain carries TRBV6-1 and TRBJ1-5; 10 bases match TRBD1. After removal of 4 bases from V and 6 bases from J, the junction contained 3 bases not matched to a gene. The V gene's germline CDR1 is MNHNS and CDR2 SASEGT. The CDR3 spans 14 residues. The CDR3 region has the DNA TGTGCCAGCAGTGGGACAGGGGGGGCTCAGCCCCAGCATTTT. It is translated as CASSGTGGAQPQHF.

The CDR3 loop reads CASSVGLDSYEQYF. The DNA of the CDR3 is TGTGCCAGCAGCGTAGGGTTGGACTCCTACGAGCAGTACTTC. The genes are TRBV9 and TRBJ2-7; D not resolved. The CDR3 extends over 14 amino acids. Germline V gene data show CDR1 as SGDLS and CDR2 as YYNGEE. Trimming left V 0 bases short and J 0 bases short, with 7 bases between.